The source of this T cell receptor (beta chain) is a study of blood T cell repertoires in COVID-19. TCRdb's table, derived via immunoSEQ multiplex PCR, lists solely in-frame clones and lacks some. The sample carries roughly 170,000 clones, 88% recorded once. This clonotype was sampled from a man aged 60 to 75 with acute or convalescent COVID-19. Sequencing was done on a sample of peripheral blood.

The CDR3 bases are TGTGCCAGCAGCTTAATGGGGACTAATGAGCAGTTCTTC. This sequence encodes CASSLMGTNEQFF. The chain couples TRBV7-2 to TRBJ2-1, with D perhaps TRBD2 (6 bases). The germline V gene encodes CDR1 SGHTA and CDR2 FQGNSA. V was clipped by 2 bases and J by 7 bases, with 9 bases between them. This CDR3 has 13 residues.